The 16 T cell receptor beta chains reported below all come from one sample, sequenced in a study of T cells after yellow fever vaccination (dated by TCRdb to the late 2010s). The library was obtained by 5' RACE. Sequencing took place on an Illumina NovaSeq 6000. TCRdb redid the processing of the public reads, applying fastp at Q25 and MiXCR, and retained in-frame beta chains. Rows with a matching CDR3 protein are joined into one entry that keeps the most common DNA and genes. In all, the sample holds 95,000 to 100,000 distinct CDR3 sequences, and 5.8% of those were seen once. The top ten constitute more than 40% of the sample. The label giving this sample's treatment or condition can be read as: live attenuated yellow fever vaccine strain. Specimen: CD8+ T cells sorted from PBMCs, collected 10 days after the yellow fever booster vaccination. Receptor source: a man aged 18 to 29 who received the YFV17D yellow fever vaccine.

The rearrangement joins TRBV7-9 to TRBJ1-2, with D hard to call. Per germline, CDR1 SEHNR and CDR2 FQNEAQ (reference sequence). The CDR3 is 13 amino acids. With 5 bases removed from V and 4 bases from J, the gap between germline ends came to 11 bases. DNA of the CDR3: TGTGCCAGCAGCGTCTTTCAGGCCTATGGCTACACCTTC. Translating it yields CASSVFQAYGYTF.

This clonotype was counted a few times. V gene TRBV11-2 combines with J gene TRBJ2-2; 8 nucleotides agree with TRBD2. The CDR3 totals 14 residues. Per the germline V gene, CDR1 is SGHAT and CDR2 is FQNNGV. V was pared by 6 bases and J by 7 bases, with 7 bases of the junction left unmatched. The CDR3 is CASSRGGRNGELFF. The CDR3 nucleotides read TGTGCCAGCAGTCGGGGGGGTAGAAACGGGGAGCTGTTTTTT.

The genes are TRBV13 and TRBJ2-5; D is possibly TRBD1 (6 bases). The CDR3 is 15 residues long. Deletions cut 8 bases from V and 3 bases from J, with 19 bases between. CDR1 is PRHDT and CDR2 is FYEKMQ in the germline V gene (reference sequence). CDR3 nucleotide sequence: TGTGCCAGCTATAGTTGGGGGCGCGTCGAAGAGACCCAGTACTTC. It yields the protein CASYSWGRVEETQYF.

This clonotype has more than one count but fewer than ten. The rearrangement joins TRBV14 to TRBJ1-6, with D maybe TRBD1 (6 bases). Germline lookup yields CDR1 SGHDN and CDR2 FVKESK. Trimming took off 2 bases at V and 13 bases at J, with 12 bases between the two ends. The CDR3 contains 13 residues. The CDR3 sequence: CASSQLGGTPLHF. For the CDR3, the DNA is TGTGCCAGCAGCCAATTAGGGGGTACGCCCCTCCACTTT.

This clonotype was seen a few times. This chain joins TRBV7-9 and TRBJ1-6; D not certain. V was pared by 0 bases and J by 13 bases, with 7 bases between. The CDR3 totals 12 residues. Germline-derived CDR1 and CDR2 are SEHNR and FQNEAQ (reference sequence). In DNA, the CDR3 is TGTGCCAGCAGCTTAGCGGGTATTCCCCTCCACTTT. Protein product: CASSLAGIPLHF.

This rearrangement joins TRBV7-9 to TRBJ2-5; D possibly uses TRBD1 or TRBD2 (5 bases each). Trimming took 4 bases from V and 5 from J, leaving 14 bases between them. The CDR3 runs to 14 residues. Per germline, CDR1 SEHNR and CDR2 FQNEAQ (reference sequence). In DNA form, the CDR3 reads TGTGCCAGCAGCTATATAACAGGAGGCGAGACCCAGTACTTC. It translates to CASSYITGGETQYF.

The gene calls are TRBV7-9 and TRBJ1-2, with TRBD1 identical over 8 bases. V shed 0 bases and J 0 bases; nucleotides not matched to a gene: 0. The CDR3 covers 15 residues. Germline CDR1 reads SEHNR; CDR2 reads FQNEAQ (reference sequence). The CDR3 DNA is TGTGCCAGCAGCTTAGCGGACAGGGCTAACTATGGCTACACCTTC. Protein: CASSLADRANYGYTF.

This clonotype was counted only a few times. V usage is TRBV10-2 and J usage is TRBJ2-3; TRBD2 matches at 8 bases. This CDR3 is built from 16 residues. Looked up from germline, CDR1 is WSHSY and CDR2 is SAAADI. V lost 0 bases and J lost 2; bases outside the gene matches: 4. CDR3 amino acids: CASSESQRGNTDTQYF. CDR3 DNA sequence: TGCGCCAGCAGTGAGTCTCAGCGGGGGAACACAGATACGCAGTATTTT.

J is TRBJ2-2 and V is TRBV4-1; D unresolved. The germline V gene has CDR1 MGHRA and CDR2 YSYEKL. This CDR3 comprises 14 residues. V lost 0 bases and J lost 3, with 5 bases in between. CDR3 region: CASSQEWDTGELFF. In nucleotides, the CDR3 is TGCGCCAGCAGCCAAGAATGGGACACCGGGGAGCTGTTTTTT.

The chain joins TRBV7-6 to TRBJ1-1, with unresolved D. The CDR3 covers 13 residues. CDR1 and CDR2 (germline): SGHVS, FNYEAQ. V shed 2 bases and J shed 8 bases, with 12 bases lying between them. The CDR3, as DNA: TGTGCCAGCAGCTTACTGGGGAACGGGGAAGCTTTCTTT. This encodes CASSLLGNGEAFF.

Many counts were recorded for this clonotype. As DNA, the CDR3 is TGTGCCAGCAGTTTGAGGGGTAGCAATCAGCCCCAGCATTTT. Residues: CASSLRGSNQPQHF. The rearrangement links TRBV12-3 or TRBV12-4 to TRBJ1-5, with D possibly matching TRBD1 (5 bases). CDR3 length: 14 amino acids. V was cut by 3 bases and J by 0 bases, with 6 bases left in between.

Only a few counts were recorded for this clonotype. V is TRBV30 and J is TRBJ1-6; unclear D gene. The V gene lost 0 bases and the J gene lost 9 bases, with 9 bases spanning the gap. The length of the CDR3 is 13 residues. CDR1 and CDR2 (germline): GTSNPN, SVGIG (reference sequence). The CDR3 here is CAWSVREVSPLHF. CDR3 nucleotides: TGTGCCTGGAGTGTACGGGAGGTTTCACCCCTCCACTTT.

This clonotype has ten or more counts. The V and J genes are TRBV12-3 or TRBV12-4 and TRBJ2-1; D ambiguous. The CDR3 length is 12 residues. Between the trimmed V and J ends, which lost 3 bases and 9 bases, there was a span of 9 bases. CDR3 in DNA: TGTGCCAGCAGTTTGGACGGTCTTGAGCAGTTCTTC. This codes for CASSLDGLEQFF.

This clonotype appeared many times. The V gene is TRBV4-2, the J gene TRBJ2-7, with D perhaps matching TRBD2 (6 bases). CDR1 is LGHNA, CDR2 YNFKEQ, per germline. Trimming stripped 1 base from V and 0 bases from J, with 10 bases between. The CDR3 contains 15 residues. This CDR3 reads CASSQGTTGSYEQYF. In DNA form, the CDR3 reads TGTGCCAGCAGCCAAGGGACTACCGGCTCCTACGAGCAGTACTTC.

This clonotype was detected a few times. The chain carries TRBV7-8 and TRBJ2-2; the match to TRBD2 covers 11 bases. Germline V gives CDR1 SGHVS, CDR2 FQNEAQ. The CDR3 covers 17 residues. Trimming took 5 bases from V and 4 from J; bases not matched to a gene: 9. CDR3 in amino acids: CASSRNPGLAVTGELFF. CDR3 nucleotide sequence: TGTGCCAGCAGCCGGAATCCGGGACTAGCGGTCACCGGGGAGCTGTTTTTT.

This chain connects TRBV5-1 to TRBJ2-5; the match to TRBD2 covers 11 bases. After removal of 1 base from V and 2 bases from J, the junction contained 10 bases not matched to a gene. This CDR3 has 18 residues. The germline V gene has CDR1 SGHRS and CDR2 YFSETQ. For the CDR3, the DNA is TGCGCCAGCAGCTTGATCCCTAGCGGGGGGCCGTTACAAGAGACCCAGTACTTC. Protein: CASSLIPSGGPLQETQYF.